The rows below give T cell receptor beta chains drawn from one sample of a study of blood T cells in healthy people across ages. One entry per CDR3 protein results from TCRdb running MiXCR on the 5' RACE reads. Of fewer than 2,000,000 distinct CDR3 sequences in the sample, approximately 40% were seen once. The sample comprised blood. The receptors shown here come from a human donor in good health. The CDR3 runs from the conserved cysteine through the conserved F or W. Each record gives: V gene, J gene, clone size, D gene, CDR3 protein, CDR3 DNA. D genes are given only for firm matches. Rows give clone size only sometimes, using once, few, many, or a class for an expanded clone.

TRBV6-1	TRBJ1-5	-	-	CASSSLGPGNQPQHF	TGTGCCAGCAGTTCCCTGGGGCCGGGGAATCAGCCCCAGCATTTT
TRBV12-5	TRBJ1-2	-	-	CASGWGPGGHTF	TGTGCTAGTGGTTGGGGTCCCGGGGGGCACACCTTC
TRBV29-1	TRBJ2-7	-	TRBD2	CSVGGTNGDYEQYF	TGCAGCGTTGGGGGGACTAACGGGGACTACGAGCAGTACTTC
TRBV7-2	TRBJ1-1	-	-	CASSLVSRMNTEAFF	TGTGCCAGCAGCTTAGTATCTAGGATGAACACTGAAGCTTTCTTT
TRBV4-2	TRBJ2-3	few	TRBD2	CASSQDGWTSGGSSTDTQYF	TGTGCCAGCAGCCAAGACGGTTGGACTAGCGGGGGGTCTAGCACAGATACGCAGTATTTT
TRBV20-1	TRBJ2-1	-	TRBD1	CSARGQDISSYNEQFF	TGCAGTGCTAGGGGACAGGACATAAGCTCCTACAATGAGCAGTTCTTC
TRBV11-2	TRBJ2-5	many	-	CASIGQPGETQYF	TGTGCCAGTATCGGACAGCCCGGGGAGACCCAGTACTTC
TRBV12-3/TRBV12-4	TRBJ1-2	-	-	CASGKGGFGYTF	TGTGCCAGCGGGAAGGGGGGCTTTGGCTACACCTTC
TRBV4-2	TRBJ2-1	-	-	CASSQARGSEQFF	TGTGCCAGCAGCCAAGCTAGAGGTAGTGAGCAGTTCTTC
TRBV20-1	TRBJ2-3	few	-	CSVNPYGTDTQYF	TGCAGTGTTAACCCCTACGGCACAGATACGCAGTATTTT
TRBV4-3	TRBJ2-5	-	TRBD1	CSSSPGNRGHMGETQYF	TGCTCCAGCAGCCCCGGGAACAGGGGTCATATGGGAGAGACCCAGTACTTC